This T cell receptor beta chain was identified in a study of CD8 T cells in ankylosing spondylitis. TCRdb analysed the 5' RACE reads with MiXCR anew, one entry per CDR3 protein. In the table there are some 120,000 distinct CDR3 sequences, approximately 15% of which are singletons. The CDR3 covers 14 residues. V was pared by 4 bases and J by 6 bases, with 7 bases of the junction left unmatched. Germline values: CDR1 MDHEN, CDR2 SYDVKM. The sequencing sample was made of blood, either unsorted or a sorted T cell fraction (not recorded which). The chain employs TRBV28 and TRBJ1-2; TRBD1 matches 8 bases. This receptor was obtained from a female donor with ankylosing spondylitis or in good health (not recorded which). The CDR3 sequence: CASSSEGQADGYTF. Written as DNA, the CDR3 is TGTGCCAGCAGTTCAGAGGGACAGGCGGATGGCTACACCTTC.